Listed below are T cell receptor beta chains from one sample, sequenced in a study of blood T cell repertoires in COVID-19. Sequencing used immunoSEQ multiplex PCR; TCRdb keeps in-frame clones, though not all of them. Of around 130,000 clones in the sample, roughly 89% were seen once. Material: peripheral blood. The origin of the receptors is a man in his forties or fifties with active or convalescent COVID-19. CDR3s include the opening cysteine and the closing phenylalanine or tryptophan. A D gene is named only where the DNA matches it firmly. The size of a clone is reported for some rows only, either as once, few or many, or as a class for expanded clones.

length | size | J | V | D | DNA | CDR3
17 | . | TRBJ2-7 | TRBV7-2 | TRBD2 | TGTGCCAGCAGCTTAGCGACTAGCGGGGGATCTCAGTACGAGCAGTACTTC | CASSLATSGGSQYEQYF
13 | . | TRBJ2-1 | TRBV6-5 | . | TGTGCCAGCAGAGCATCACCACCGCAACCCCCGTTCTTC | CASRASPPQPPFF
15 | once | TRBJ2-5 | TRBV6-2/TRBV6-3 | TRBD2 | TGTGCCAGCAGTCCGCGGGGGGCAGTAGGGGAGACCCAGTACTTC | CASSPRGAVGETQYF
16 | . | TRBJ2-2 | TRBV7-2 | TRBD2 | TGTGCCAGCAGCGCTCGACTAGCGGGGACCACCGGGGAGCTGTTTTTT | CASSARLAGTTGELFF
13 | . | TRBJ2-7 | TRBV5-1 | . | TGCGCCAGCAGCCCAGGGGAGTTCTACGAGCAGTACTTC | CASSPGEFYEQYF
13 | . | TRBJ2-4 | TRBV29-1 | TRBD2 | TGCAGCGTTAGCGGGGGGACCAGTCTTAATCAGTACTTC | CSVSGGTSLNQYF
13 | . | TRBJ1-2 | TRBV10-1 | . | TGCGCCAGCAGTGAGGCCCGGAACTATGGCTACACCTTC | CASSEARNYGYTF
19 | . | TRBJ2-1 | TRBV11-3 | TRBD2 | TGTGCCAGAAACCTCAGAAGTAATAGCGGGGGGCCCTCCTACAATGAGCAGTTCTTC | CARNLRSNSGGPSYNEQFF
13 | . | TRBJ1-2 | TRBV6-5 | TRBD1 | TGTGCCAGCACCCCACAGGGGGCACAAGGCTACACCTTC | CASTPQGAQGYTF
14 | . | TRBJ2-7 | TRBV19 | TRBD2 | TGTGCCAGTAGGACTAGCGGACTTACCTCCGAGCAGTACTTC | CASRTSGLTSEQYF
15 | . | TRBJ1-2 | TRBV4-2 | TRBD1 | TGTGCCAGCAGCTCCGGGACAGTGGGCTCCTATGGCTACACCTTC | CASSSGTVGSYGYTF
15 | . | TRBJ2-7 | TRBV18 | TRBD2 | TGTGCCAGCTCATATAATAGCGGGAGTCGCTACGAGCAGTACTTC | CASSYNSGSRYEQYF
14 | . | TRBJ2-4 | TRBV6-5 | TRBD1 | TGTGCCAGCAGTTACTCTAGACAGGGAAACATTCAGTACTTC | CASSYSRQGNIQYF
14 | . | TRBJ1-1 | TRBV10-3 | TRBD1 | TGTGCCATCAGGTCGGGAGACAGGGACACTGAAGCTTTCTTT | CAIRSGDRDTEAFF
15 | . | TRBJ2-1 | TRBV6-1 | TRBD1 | TGTGCCAGCAGTGAAGTAGGACAGGGGACCAATGAGCAGTTCTTC | CASSEVGQGTNEQFF
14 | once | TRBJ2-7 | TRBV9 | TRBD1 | TGTGCCAGCAGCGTGGGACAGCTTGGCTACGAGCAGTACTTC | CASSVGQLGYEQYF
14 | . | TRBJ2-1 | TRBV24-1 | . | TGTGCCACCAGTGTCTCAAAGCCCCCCAATGAGCAGTTCTTC | CATSVSKPPNEQFF
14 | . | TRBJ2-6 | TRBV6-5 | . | TGTGCCGGATTAACAGGGTCAGGGGCCAACGTCCTGACTTTC | CAGLTGSGANVLTF
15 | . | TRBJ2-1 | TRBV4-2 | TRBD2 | TGTGCCAGCAGCCAAGACCGGGGGGGATACAATGAGCAGTTCTTC | CASSQDRGGYNEQFF
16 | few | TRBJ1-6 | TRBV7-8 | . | TGTGCCAGCAGCTTAGTAGGGAGCTCCTATAATTCACCCCTCCACTTT | CASSLVGSSYNSPLHF
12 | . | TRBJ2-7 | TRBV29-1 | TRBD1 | TGCAGCGTTAGGGACAGAGAATACGAGCAGTACTTC | CSVRDREYEQYF
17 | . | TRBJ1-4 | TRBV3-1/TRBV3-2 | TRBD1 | TGTGCCAGCAGCCAAAACGATCCGGGACAGGGGAATGAAAAACTGTTTTTT | CASSQNDPGQGNEKLFF
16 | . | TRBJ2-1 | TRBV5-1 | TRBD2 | TGCGCCAGCAGCTTGGTTCTAGCGGGGGGCTACAATGAGCAGTTCTTC | CASSLVLAGGYNEQFF
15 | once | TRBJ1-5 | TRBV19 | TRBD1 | TGTGCCAGTAGTCCCAATCCCCCGGGACAGGAGCCCCAGCATTTT | CASSPNPPGQEPQHF
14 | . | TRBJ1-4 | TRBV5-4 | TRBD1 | TGTGCCAGCAGCCGGGACAGGGGATATGAAAAACTGTTTTTT | CASSRDRGYEKLFF
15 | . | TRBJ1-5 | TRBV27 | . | TGTGCCAGCAGGGGGCAGGGTGCTAGCAATCAGCCCCAGCATTTT | CASRGQGASNQPQHF
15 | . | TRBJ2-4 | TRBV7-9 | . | TGTGCCAGCAGCTTAGTAACAGGGCAGGGAAACATTCAGTACTTC | CASSLVTGQGNIQYF
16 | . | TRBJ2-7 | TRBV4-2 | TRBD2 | TGTGCCAGCAGCCAAGTCCCTAGCGGGGGGACCTACGAGCAGTACTTC | CASSQVPSGGTYEQYF
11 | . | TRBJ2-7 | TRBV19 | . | TGTGCCAGTAGTCCCAGGTGCGAGCAGTACTTC | CASSPRCEQYF
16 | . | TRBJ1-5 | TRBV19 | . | TGTGCCAGTAGCCTCGCGGGGAGGGGATTCACTCAGCCCCAGCATTTT | CASSLAGRGFTQPQHF
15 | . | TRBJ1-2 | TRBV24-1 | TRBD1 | TGTGCCACCAGTGACCCGGGACAGCCAAGCTATGGCTACACCTTC | CATSDPGQPSYGYTF
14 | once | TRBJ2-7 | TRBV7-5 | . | TGTGTCAGAAGCTTAGCGGCGGGTCCCAACGAGCAGTACTTC | CVRSLAAGPNEQYF
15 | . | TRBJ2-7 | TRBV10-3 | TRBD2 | TGTGCCATCAGTGGTTCCAGCGGGAGGGAACACGAGCAGTACTTC | CAISGSSGREHEQYF
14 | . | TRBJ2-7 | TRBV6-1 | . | TGTGCCAGCAGTGAAGGCGGATTGTCCTACGAGCAGTACTTC | CASSEGGLSYEQYF
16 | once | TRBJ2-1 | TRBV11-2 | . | TGTGCCAGCAGTTTATGGAGGGAGAAGGATTACAATGAGCAGTTCTTC | CASSLWREKDYNEQFF
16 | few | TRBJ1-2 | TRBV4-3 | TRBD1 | TGCGCCAGCAGCCAAGGTGGGACAGGGGAGAACTATGGCTACACCTTC | CASSQGGTGENYGYTF
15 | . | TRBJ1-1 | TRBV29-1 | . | TGCAGCGTTGATGTAGCCAGTCAAAGCAACACTGAAGCTTTCTTT | CSVDVASQSNTEAFF
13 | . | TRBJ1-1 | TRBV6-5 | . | TGTGCCAGCAGCGATGACAGGAGAACTGAAGCTTTCTTT | CASSDDRRTEAFF
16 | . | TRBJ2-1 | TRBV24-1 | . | TGTGCCACCAGTGATTTAAGACATCTTGGATCGAATGAGCAGTTCTTC | CATSDLRHLGSNEQFF
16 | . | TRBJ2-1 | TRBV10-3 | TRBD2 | TGTGCCATCAGTGAGACGACTAGCGGGGGGGACAATGAGCAGTTCTTC | CAISETTSGGDNEQFF
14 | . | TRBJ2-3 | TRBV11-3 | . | TGTGCCAGCAGCTCAGAGAGGGATGCAGATACGCAGTATTTT | CASSSERDADTQYF
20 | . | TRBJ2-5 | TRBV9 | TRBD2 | TGTGCCAGCAGCGTAGTAGAAGGACTGGGGACTAGCGGGTTTGGTGAGACCCAGTACTTC | CASSVVEGLGTSGFGETQYF
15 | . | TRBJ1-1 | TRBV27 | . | TGTGCCAGCAGTCCTATCCCGGACAGGAACACTGAAGCTTTCTTT | CASSPIPDRNTEAFF
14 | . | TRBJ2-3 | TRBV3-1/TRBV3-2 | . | TGTGCCAGCAGCCAAGAGCGGGGGCGAGATACGCAGTATTTT | CASSQERGRDTQYF
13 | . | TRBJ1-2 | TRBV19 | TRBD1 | TGTGCCACAATCCGGACAGGGAGCTATGGCTACACCTTC | CATIRTGSYGYTF
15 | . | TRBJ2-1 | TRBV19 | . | TGTGCCAGTAGTATAGAGGCTAGCAGCTACAATGAGCAGTTCTTC | CASSIEASSYNEQFF